These T cell receptor beta chains were read from a single sample in a study of blood T cell repertoires in COVID-19. Sequenced by immunoSEQ multiplex PCR; TCRdb stores in-frame clones only, minus some. The top ten clones hold roughly 15% of a sample with about 88,000 clones, about 84% of them seen once. The sample consisted of peripheral blood. These receptors were collected from a woman in her 70s with acute or convalescent COVID-19. Both conserved end residues are part of each CDR3. A D gene is named only where the DNA matches it firmly. Size values are once, few and many counts, or a class for expanded clones, and some rows have none.

j_call clone_size v_call d_call cdr3_aa cdr3_nt
TRBJ2-5 NA TRBV7-9 TRBD1 CASSLSRTGQETQYF TGTGCCAGCAGCTTAAGTCGGACAGGCCAAGAGACCCAGTACTTC
TRBJ2-1 NA TRBV7-2 NA CASFGGVSYNEQFF TGTGCCAGCTTTGGGGGCGTCTCCTACAATGAGCAGTTCTTC
TRBJ1-2 NA TRBV19 NA CASSIPGVNYGYTF TGTGCCAGTAGTATACCCGGGGTGAACTATGGCTACACCTTC
TRBJ2-1 NA TRBV15 TRBD2 CATSRGLAGTNEQFF TGTGCCACCAGCAGAGGGCTAGCGGGGACCAATGAGCAGTTCTTC
TRBJ1-1 NA TRBV18 TRBD1 CASSPQTGGENTEAFF TGTGCCAGCTCACCCCAGACAGGGGGAGAGAACACTGAAGCTTTCTTT
TRBJ1-3 NA TRBV2 NA CASSEAPGTGNTIYF TGTGCCAGCAGTGAAGCGCCTGGGACAGGAAACACCATATATTTT
TRBJ2-5 few TRBV6-5 TRBD2 CASSSLAGVFETQYF TGTGCCAGCAGTTCCTTAGCGGGAGTCTTCGAGACCCAGTACTTC
TRBJ2-3 once TRBV7-7 NA CASSPGSPSSTDTQYF TGTGCCAGCAGCCCAGGGTCTCCCTCTAGCACAGATACGCAGTATTTT
TRBJ1-5 NA TRBV4-1 TRBD1 CASSQEQTGRTESNQPQHF TGCGCCAGCAGCCAAGAACAGACAGGGAGGACGGAAAGCAATCAGCCCCAGCATTTT
TRBJ1-1 NA TRBV12-3/TRBV12-4 NA CASSSGTEAFF TGTGCCAGCAGTTCGGGCACTGAAGCTTTCTTT
TRBJ2-5 NA TRBV28 TRBD1 CASGDSQETQYF TGTGCCAGCGGGGACAGCCAAGAGACCCAGTACTTC
TRBJ2-6 NA TRBV7-6 NA CASSLRGEGRASGANVLTF TGTGCCAGCAGCCTCAGGGGAGAGGGCAGAGCCTCTGGGGCCAACGTCCTGACTTTC
TRBJ2-5 NA TRBV19 TRBD2 CASSTGLAGGPETQYF TGTGCCAGTAGTACCGGACTAGCGGGGGGGCCGGAGACCCAGTACTTC
TRBJ1-5 NA TRBV5-1 TRBD1 CASSLQGASNQPQHF TGCGCCAGCAGCTTACAGGGGGCAAGCAATCAGCCCCAGCATTTT
TRBJ2-2 NA TRBV6-5 NA CASSLRTVNTGELFF TGTGCCAGCAGTCTCCGGACAGTCAACACCGGGGAGCTGTTTTTT
TRBJ1-2 NA TRBV6-1 NA CASSEMGEGYGYTF TGTGCCAGCAGTGAAATGGGGGAGGGCTATGGCTACACCTTC
TRBJ2-3 NA TRBV5-6 NA CASSLDLGATSTDTQYF TGTGCCAGCAGCTTGGATTTGGGGGCGACGAGCACAGATACGCAGTATTTT
TRBJ1-5 NA TRBV30 NA CAWSPNSNQPQHF TGTGCCTGGAGCCCCAATAGCAATCAGCCCCAGCATTTT
TRBJ1-1 NA TRBV7-6 TRBD1 CASSPDGVDRVNTEAFF TGTGCCAGCAGCCCAGACGGTGTGGACAGGGTGAACACTGAAGCTTTCTTT
TRBJ2-1 NA TRBV24-1 TRBD1 CATKPGQGRYEQFF TGTGCCACCAAACCGGGACAGGGTCGTTATGAGCAGTTCTTC
TRBJ2-1 NA TRBV28 TRBD2 CAARGTSGGAANEQFF TGTGCCGCCAGGGGGACTAGCGGGGGGGCGGCCAATGAGCAGTTCTTC
TRBJ1-2 NA TRBV6-6 NA CASRFGDGYTF TGTGCCAGCAGATTCGGGGATGGCTACACCTTC
TRBJ1-4 NA TRBV11-2 NA CASSSSYGGINEKLFF TGTGCCAGCAGCTCCTCCTACGGGGGGATTAATGAAAAACTGTTTTTT
TRBJ1-1 NA TRBV5-8 NA CASRYGGRGRTEAFF TGTGCCAGCAGATATGGAGGCAGGGGACGGACTGAAGCTTTCTTT
TRBJ2-5 NA TRBV18 NA CASSPRSGEETQYF TGTGCCAGCTCACCACGGTCGGGGGAAGAGACCCAGTACTTC
TRBJ2-2 NA TRBV28 TRBD1 CASSSYSEGGWTGELFF TGTGCCAGCAGCTCCTACTCGGAAGGGGGCTGGACCGGGGAGCTGTTTTTT
TRBJ1-1 NA TRBV16 NA CASSQSVGAYTEAFF TGTGCCAGCAGCCAATCGGTAGGGGCTTACACTGAAGCTTTCTTT
TRBJ1-2 NA TRBV6-6 NA CSSRPGANYGYTF TGTTCATCCCGGCCGGGAGCTAACTATGGCTACACCTTC
TRBJ2-3 NA TRBV5-6 TRBD2 CASRPGLAGAIDTQYF TGTGCCAGCAGACCGGGACTAGCGGGAGCCATAGATACGCAGTATTTT
TRBJ1-1 NA TRBV7-9 NA CASSLLVTGDTEAFF TGTGCCAGCAGCTTATTAGTAACGGGTGACACTGAAGCTTTCTTT
TRBJ2-5 NA TRBV5-1 NA CASSLTTGTRETQYF TGCGCCAGCAGCTTGACCACAGGGACCCGGGAGACCCAGTACTTC
TRBJ1-3 NA TRBV6-5 NA CASSYGTYGNTIYF TGTGCCAGCAGTTACGGGACATACGGAAACACCATATATTTT
TRBJ1-1 NA TRBV29-1 NA CSVSRGGATEAFF TGCAGCGTTTCCCGGGGGGGGGCCACTGAAGCTTTCTTT
TRBJ2-1 NA TRBV5-8 TRBD2 CASSSYLAGGLYNEQFF TGTGCCAGCAGTTCTTATCTAGCGGGGGGGCTCTACAATGAGCAGTTCTTC
TRBJ1-1 NA TRBV5-8 TRBD1 CASSIHRDRGSPTEAFF TGTGCCAGCAGCATACACCGGGACAGGGGATCCCCCACTGAAGCTTTCTTT
TRBJ1-1 once TRBV3-1/TRBV3-2 NA CASSQNPGMNTEAFF TGTGCCAGCAGCCAAAACCCAGGGATGAACACTGAAGCTTTCTTT
TRBJ1-2 NA TRBV28 NA CASISGQFGRGYTF TGTGCCAGCATCTCTGGACAGTTCGGACGGGGCTACACCTTC
TRBJ2-3 NA TRBV5-4 NA CASSSTDTQYF TGTGCCAGCTCTAGCACAGATACGCAGTATTTT
TRBJ1-6 few TRBV19 NA CASSVQGLDNSPLHF TGTGCCAGTAGTGTACAGGGATTAGATAATTCACCCCTCCACTTT
TRBJ2-4 NA TRBV20-1 NA CSASVPTRVAKNIQYF TGCAGTGCTAGTGTCCCCACGCGAGTGGCCAAAAACATTCAGTACTTC
TRBJ1-2 NA TRBV6-6 NA CASSPEWGDGYTF TGTGCCAGCAGCCCCGAATGGGGGGATGGCTACACCTTC
TRBJ1-5 NA TRBV29-1 NA CSVGGGERNQPQHF TGCAGCGTGGGGGGGGGCGAGCGCAATCAGCCCCAGCATTTT
TRBJ2-4 NA TRBV11-3 TRBD2 CASSLSHGWAGGPTQYF TGTGCCAGCAGCTTGAGCCATGGCTGGGCGGGAGGGCCGACTCAGTACTTC
TRBJ2-3 NA TRBV27 TRBD2 CAIRPLAGAQYF TGTGCCATCCGCCCTCTAGCGGGTGCGCAGTATTTT
TRBJ2-3 once TRBV7-2 TRBD1 CASSQTEQGSQYF TGTGCCAGCAGCCAAACAGAACAGGGGTCGCAGTATTTT
TRBJ2-3 once TRBV6-4 NA CASSEKQTDTQYF TGTGCCAGCAGTGAGAAACAGACAGATACGCAGTATTTT
TRBJ2-5 once TRBV7-9 NA CASSLSGETQYF TGTGCCAGCAGCTTATCGGGAGAGACCCAGTACTTC
TRBJ2-1 NA TRBV6-1 TRBD2 CASREAGGLYEQFF TGTGCCAGCAGGGAAGCGGGGGGGCTCTATGAGCAGTTCTTC
TRBJ1-5 NA TRBV27 TRBD1 CASSYRGNSQPQHF TGTGCCAGCAGTTACAGGGGTAACAGTCAGCCCCAGCATTTT
TRBJ1-1 NA TRBV18 TRBD1 CASSPGQGVSAFF TGTGCCAGCTCACCCGGACAGGGCGTATCGGCTTTCTTT
TRBJ2-2 few TRBV14 NA CASSQGTRRILVNTGELFF TGTGCCAGCAGCCAGGGGACAAGAAGAATACTAGTGAACACCGGGGAGCTGTTTTTT